These 7 T cell receptor beta chains share one sample of origin, sequenced in a study of T-cell reconstitution after alpha-beta-depleted transplantation in children. General study results and limits: A year had passed since transplant, and T-cell counts and diversity by then came mostly from newly produced T cells.

Their antigens remain unidentified. Preparation of the TCRbeta library used unique molecular identifiers. TCRdb itself ran the PCR reads through MiXCR, one entry per CDR3 protein. The repertoire includes 330,000 or so distinct CDR3 sequences, 6% to 10% of them detected once, and about 9.3% sits in the top ten. The input for sequencing was peripheral blood, taken 360 days after TCRalphabeta/CD19-depleted stem cell transplant. The source of these receptors is a female patient aged 2-9 years who had a stem cell transplant for Fanconi anemia, so the T cells may come from the graft donor.

This clonotype was observed a handful of times. This sequence joins TRBV5-1 and TRBJ2-2; 8 bases are a match to TRBD1. This CDR3 is built from 13 residues. V was pared by 4 bases and J by 6 bases, with 2 bases of the junction left unmatched. CDR1 is SGHRS, CDR2 YFSETQ, per germline. The CDR3 bases are TGCGCCAGCAGCATACAGGGGGCCGGGGAGCTGTTTTTT. This encodes CASSIQGAGELFF. The full variable domain, with the rest looked up from reference TRBV5-1 and TRBJ2-2, is KAGVTQTPRYLIKTRGQQVTLSCSPISGHRSVSWYQQTPGQGLQFLFEYFSETQRNKGNFPGRFSGRQFSNSRSEMNVSTLELGDSALYLCASSIQGAGELFFGEGSRLTVL.

The chain links TRBV27 to TRBJ1-6; TRBD1 matches at 10 bases. This CDR3 is built from 14 residues. Trimming at V came to 7 bases and at J to 7 bases, leaving 4 bases not matched to a gene. The germline gives CDR1 MNHEY, CDR2 SMNVEV (reference sequence). The CDR3 spells CASNLGQGNSPLHF. The CDR3 DNA sequence: TGTGCCAGCAACCTGGGACAGGGGAATTCACCCCTCCACTTT.

In this sample, this clonotype turned up a few times. The J gene is TRBJ2-7, the V gene TRBV6-5, with D uncertain. There are 14 residues in the CDR3. V lost 8 bases and J 3 bases, leaving 17 bases between the germline ends. Germline V gene sequence: CDR1 MNHEY, CDR2 SVGAGI. CDR3 amino acids: CASGSDAVGYEQYF. In DNA form, the CDR3 reads TGTGCCAGCGGTTCTGACGCCGTGGGCTACGAGCAGTACTTC.

The CDR3 protein is CASSPSTGLVTDTQYF. The CDR3 DNA reads as TGTGCCAGCTCACCTTCGACAGGGCTAGTAACAGATACGCAGTATTTT. V is TRBV18 and J is TRBJ2-3; 7 positions agree with TRBD1. This CDR3 contains 16 residues. Germline lookup yields CDR1 KGHSH and CDR2 LQKENI. The ends lost 3 bases at V and 3 bases at J; junction bases unmatched: 9.

This clonotype turned up a few times. As DNA, the CDR3 is TGTGCCAGCAGCTCCGATGGGGGGCTTGGCGGAGAGACCCAGTACTTC. It codes for CASSSDGGLGGETQYF. The chain recombines TRBV5-6 with TRBJ2-5; the D gene could be TRBD1 or TRBD2 (6 bases each). The length of the CDR3 is 16 residues. CDR1 and CDR2 from the germline V gene are SGHDT and YYEEEE. V dropped 3 bases and J dropped 4 bases, with 19 bases sitting between them.

V and J are TRBV3-1 and TRBJ2-2; D gene uncertain. The ends were cut back, 1 base at V and 1 base at J, with 7 bases in the middle. Germline assignment: CDR1 LGHDT and CDR2 YNNKEL (reference sequence). The CDR3 is 15 amino acids. The CDR3 DNA reads TGTGCCAGCAGCCAAGGGTGGGGGAACACCGGGGAGCTGTTTTTT. Residues: CASSQGWGNTGELFF.

This clonotype has a handful of counts. The V gene is TRBV7-3, the J gene TRBJ2-3, with TRBD2 as a possible D gene (7 bases). Germline assignment: CDR1 SGHTA and CDR2 FQGTGA. CDR3 length: 16 residues. Trimming took off 5 bases at V and 5 bases at J, with 20 bases between the two ends. The CDR3 DNA follows: TGTGCCAGCAGCCCATCTAGGGCGGGGGCCTTAGATACGCAGTATTTT. Residues: CASSPSRAGALDTQYF.